One T cell receptor beta chain is described in this entry. The target antigen is unknown. Unrecorded immune exposures were likely, despite nominal health at sampling. This entry is derived from a study of cytomegalovirus exposure and HLA in healthy donors. Researchers ran the PCR with 60 Vbeta and 13 Jbeta primers. Using immunoSEQ multiplex PCR, the repertoire was profiled, and TCRdb retains in-frame clones only, with some absent. Here the sample table reports about 110,000 clones. Findings of the study overall: Later on, an analysis showed TCR association rates differing by HLA locus, with DRB1 the most and HLA-C the fewest. Reportedly, diagnosis of cytomegalovirus status by the classifier showed high specificity and sensitivity. Among CMV-associated TCR beta chains, most appeared HLA-restricted in a later analysis.

V was cut by 3 bases and J by 0 bases, with 18 bases left in between. The CDR3 length is 18 residues. CDR1 is SGHAT, CDR2 FQNNGV, per germline. This sequence joins TRBV11-2 and TRBJ2-1; a weak D match, TRBD2 (6 bases). This TCR came from a man aged 35 to 55 in good health and CMV-seropositive. The sample taken for sequencing was PBMCs. The CDR3 loop reads CASSFRPPSAGSYNEQFF. The CDR3 nucleotides read TGTGCCAGCAGCTTTAGACCCCCTAGCGCCGGCTCCTACAATGAGCAGTTCTTC.